The TCR beta chain under discussion was sequenced for a study of cytomegalovirus exposure and HLA in healthy donors. Study-level results: Most of the CMV-associated TCR beta chains (in a later analysis) appeared to be HLA-restricted. A later analysis found common viral pathogens apparently linked to several of the most significant clusters. High specificity and sensitivity for cytomegalovirus status were reported for the classifier. In all likelihood, a cluster of highly shared sequence variants was a sequencing artifact.

The PCR contained 60 Vbeta and 13 Jbeta primers. Libraries were prepared by immunoSEQ multiplex PCR; TCRdb keeps only in-frame clonotypes and omits some of them. The sample gives some 180,000 clones, roughly 79% of which show up once; approximately 2.1% is in the top ten. Regarding this clone: Its antigen remains unidentified.

The clonotype originates from a young man in good health and CMV-seronegative. The specimen was PBMCs.

The CDR3: CASSLAIALSSYNEQFF. DNA of the CDR3: TGCGCCAGCAGCTTGGCAATAGCGCTAAGCTCCTACAATGAGCAGTTCTTC. The genes are TRBV5-1 and TRBJ2-1; a possible D gene is TRBD2 (5 bases). The CDR3 contains 17 residues. Trimming left V 0 bases short and J 0 bases short, with 13 bases between. Germline V gene lookup returns CDR1 SGHRS and CDR2 YFSETQ.